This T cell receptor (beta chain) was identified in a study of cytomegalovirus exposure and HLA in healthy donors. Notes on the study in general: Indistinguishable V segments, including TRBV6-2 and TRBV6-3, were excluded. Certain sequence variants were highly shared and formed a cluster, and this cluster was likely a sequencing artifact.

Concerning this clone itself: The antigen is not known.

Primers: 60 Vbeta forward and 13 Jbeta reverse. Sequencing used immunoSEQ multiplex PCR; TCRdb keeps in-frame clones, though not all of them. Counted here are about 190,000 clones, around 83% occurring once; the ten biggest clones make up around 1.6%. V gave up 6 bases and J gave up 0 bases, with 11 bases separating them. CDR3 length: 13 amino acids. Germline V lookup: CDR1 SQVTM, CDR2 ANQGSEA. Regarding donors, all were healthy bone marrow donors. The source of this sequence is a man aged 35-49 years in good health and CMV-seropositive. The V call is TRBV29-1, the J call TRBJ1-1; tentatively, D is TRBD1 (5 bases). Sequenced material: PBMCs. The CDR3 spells CSVSGGVNTEAFF. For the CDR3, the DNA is TGCAGCGTGTCTGGGGGGGTGAACACTGAAGCTTTCTTT.